This paragraph covers one T cell receptor (beta chain) sequence. In the study's own analysis: Estimation of nucleated cell counts relied on the amplification of reference gene primers. Libraries were prepared by immunoSEQ multiplex PCR; TCRdb keeps only in-frame clonotypes and omits some of them. The DNA gave D and trimming, while V, J and clone size come from that table. The sample holds around 260,000 clones; approximately 91% are singletons and the top ten take 0.9% to 1%. This CDR3 region has 15 residues. Germline V gene lookup returns CDR1 SGHNT and CDR2 YENEEA. Trimming pared 5 bases from V and 0 bases from J, leaving 13 bases between. The sample comes from a study of blood T cell repertoires in COVID-19. Study summary: COVID-19 samples from acute and convalescent phases originated in the United States, Italy and Spain. The analysed material was cDNA or gDNA that came from T cells, B-cell-depleted T cells, or PBMCs.

The chain links TRBV11-3 to TRBJ1-2; TRBD1 is a possible D gene (6 bases). The sequencing input was peripheral blood. This sequence originates from a woman aged 40 to 49 who had recovered from COVID-19. The CDR3 DNA is TGTGCCAGCAGCATCCAGACAGGCTCTAACTATGGCTACACCTTC. It specifies CASSIQTGSNYGYTF.